This T cell receptor beta chain stems from a study of cytomegalovirus exposure and HLA in healthy donors. The PCR contained 60 Vbeta and 13 Jbeta primers. Generated by immunoSEQ multiplex PCR, the TCRdb table keeps only in-frame clones and is missing some. The data contain about 140,000 clones, 75% to 85% of them seen just once; the ten biggest clones take up about 2.2%. The sample consisted of PBMCs. The sequence was obtained from a woman aged 18-29 years in good health and CMV-seropositive.

The CDR3 protein is CASSSGGGVTDTQYF. CDR3 nucleotide sequence: TGTGCCAGCAGTTCCGGAGGAGGTGTAACAGATACGCAGTATTTT. The chain joins TRBV28 to TRBJ2-3, with a weak D call TRBD2 (5 bases). The CDR3 runs to 15 residues. CDR1 and CDR2 (germline): MDHEN, SYDVKM. Trimming shortened V by 4 bases and J by 3 bases, and 14 bases separated the two germline ends.